This note documents a single T cell receptor (beta chain) sequence. Its antigen is unidentified. The primer mix had 60 Vbeta and 13 Jbeta primers. This table comes from immunoSEQ multiplex PCR, and its TCRdb copy is limited to in-frame clones, with some not included. The table includes 95,000 to 150,000 clones, about 83% detected once. There are 15 residues in the CDR3. Trimming removed 1 base from V and 8 bases from J, with 14 bases in between. The germline gives CDR1 SGHTA, CDR2 FQGNSA. The sample originates from a study of cytomegalovirus exposure and HLA in healthy donors. Study in general: A prior study identified 90 million to 120 million unique TCR beta sequences from roughly 180 million T cells. Study-level findings and limits: Accurate HLA-A and HLA-B prediction from TCR beta sequences was reported for most subjects.

This TCR derives from a woman aged 40-49 years in good health and CMV-seropositive. The specimen was PBMCs. This sequence joins TRBV7-2 and TRBJ1-4; weak D call: TRBD1 (6 bases). Here the CDR3 reads CASSLDGQRTEKLFF. The CDR3 DNA reads as TGTGCCAGCAGCTTAGACGGACAGCGGACGGAAAAACTGTTTTTT.